Below are 24 T cell receptor beta chains sequenced from a single sample in a study of blood T cell repertoires in COVID-19 (dated by TCRdb to the early 2020s). To prepare the library, the immunoSEQ multiplex PCR assay was applied. Imported from immuneACCESS, the table was reduced by TCRdb to in-frame sequences with V and J called. These copies leave out some clones; in studies compared against another copy, an unresolved V gene accounts for under half, and the cause of the remainder is not known. This sample comprises roughly 27,000 clones, roughly nine tenths of them detected only once. Roughly a sixth of the sample is held by the ten biggest clonotypes. Source material: peripheral blood. The receptors originated from a human donor with active COVID-19. The donor label of this sample is uncertain.

This clone was counted once. J is TRBJ2-5 and V is TRBV18, with D possibly matching TRBD1 (5 bases). There are 15 residues in the CDR3. Germline CDR1 KGHSH, CDR2 LQKENI. The V and J ends lost 5 bases and 2 bases respectively, with 15 bases between them. CDR3 in amino acids: CASSLRQIPQETQYF. CDR3 nucleotides: TGTGCCAGCTCATTGCGACAGATTCCACAAGAGACCCAGTACTTC.

The gene calls are TRBV6-5 and TRBJ1-5; tentatively, D is TRBD1 (6 bases). V was cut by 0 bases and J by 6 bases, with 12 bases left in between. There are 15 residues in the CDR3. Germline V gene data show CDR1 as MNHEY and CDR2 as SVGAGI. The CDR3 DNA reads TGTGCCAGCAGTTACTCACAGGGATTAATTCAGCCCCAGCATTTT. Translated, it gives CASSYSQGLIQPQHF.

This rearrangement joins TRBV24-1 to TRBJ2-5; 7 bases align to TRBD1. Per the germline V gene, CDR1 is KGHDR and CDR2 is SFDVKD. The CDR3 totals 15 residues. V lost 3 bases to trimming and J lost 4 bases; unmatched junction nucleotides: 7. CDR3 in DNA: TGTGCCACCAGTGATACAAACAGGGGTGGAGAGACCCAGTACTTC. Its translation is CATSDTNRGGETQYF.

This chain links TRBV6-5 with TRBJ2-1, with D maybe TRBD2 (6 bases). The CDR3 sequence is 14 residues long. Germline CDR1 and CDR2: MNHEY and SVGAGI. V lost 8 bases and J lost 9, with 20 bases in between. The CDR3 DNA sequence: TGTGCCAGCGGGCCGGGAGACTTAAACGGTGAGCAGTTCTTC. Translating gives CASGPGDLNGEQFF.

The chain has TRBV7-8 and TRBJ2-1; 7 nucleotides match TRBD2. V was clipped by 0 bases and J by 4 bases; unmatched bases: 6. CDR3 length equals 16 residues. Germline CDR1 SGHVS, CDR2 FQNEAQ. This chain's CDR3 is CASSLAKSSGYNEQFF. The CDR3 DNA is TGTGCCAGCAGCTTAGCGAAGTCTAGCGGTTACAATGAGCAGTTCTTC.

Here the CDR3 DNA reads TGTGCCAGCAGCCAGGGACAGGGGACTCAGCCCCAGCATTTT. Residues: CASSQGQGTQPQHF. This chain uses TRBV3-1 (or the pseudogene TRBV3-2) with TRBJ1-5; 10 bases line up with TRBD1. This CDR3 spans 14 amino acids. Germline V gives CDR1 LGHDT, CDR2 YNNKEL (reference sequence). Trimming cost V 3 bases and J 6 bases; bases outside gene matches: 2.

CDR3 sequence (DNA): TGTGCCAGCAGCTTTAGTGTCAGCACAGATACGCAGTATTTT. It yields the protein CASSFSVSTDTQYF. The chain joins TRBV5-6 to TRBJ2-3; D unclear. Deletions cut 2 bases from V and 0 bases from J, with 7 bases between. The CDR3 length is 14 residues. CDR1 and CDR2 from the germline V gene are SGHDT and YYEEEE.

V and J are TRBV25-1 and TRBJ2-5; 10 bases agree with TRBD2. The CDR3 runs to 17 residues. The V segment lost 1 base and the J segment 1 base; nucleotides outside the gene matches: 6. The germline V gene encodes CDR1 MGHDK and CDR2 SYGVNS. DNA for the CDR3: TGTGCCAGCAGTGAATGGGGAGCGGGAGGGCTCCAAGAGACCCAGTACTTC. Amino acids: CASSEWGAGGLQETQYF.

The gene calls are TRBV10-3 and TRBJ2-7; possibly TRBD1 for D (5 bases). The CDR3 has 16 residues. V gave up 3 bases and J gave up 0 bases, with 15 bases separating them. From germline, CDR1 is ENHRY and CDR2 SYGVKD. This chain's CDR3 is CAISDEDRRDSYEQYF. Written as DNA, the CDR3 is TGTGCCATCAGTGACGAGGACCGCAGGGACTCCTACGAGCAGTACTTC.

CDR3 amino acids: CASSWQGYGYTF. CDR3 nucleotides: TGTGCCAGCAGTTGGCAGGGATATGGCTACACCTTC. This chain uses TRBV6-5 with TRBJ1-2; D possibly corresponds to TRBD1 (5 bases). CDR3 size: 12 residues. V gave up 4 bases and J gave up 5 bases, with 8 bases separating them. CDR1 and CDR2 from the germline V gene are MNHEY and SVGAGI.

The chain uses TRBV5-5 and TRBJ2-5; D ambiguous. The ends were cut back, 4 bases at V and 5 bases at J, with 15 bases in the middle. The length of the CDR3 is 14 residues. Germline V CDR1 and CDR2: SGHKS, YYEKEE (reference sequence). The CDR3 loop reads CASSPDPLRETQYF. The CDR3 coding sequence is TGTGCCAGCAGCCCCGACCCCCTCAGGGAGACCCAGTACTTC.

The chain has TRBV6-5 and TRBJ2-4, with TRBD1 as a possible D gene (5 bases). The CDR3 contains 14 residues. V shed 6 bases and J shed 7 bases, with 16 bases lying between them. Germline values: CDR1 MNHEY, CDR2 SVGAGI. CDR3 DNA: TGTGCCAGCAGCAACGCGGCAGGGATGAACATTCAGTACTTC. This gives the protein CASSNAAGMNIQYF.

The chain has TRBV28 and TRBJ1-1, with D unresolved. Germline V lookup: CDR1 MDHEN, CDR2 SYDVKM. Deletions cut 4 bases from V and 0 bases from J, with 15 bases between. This CDR3 region has 16 residues. CDR3 amino acids: CASSYPSDTLNTEAFF. For the CDR3, the DNA is TGTGCCAGCAGTTACCCGTCCGACACACTGAACACTGAAGCTTTCTTT.

The V gene is TRBV11-2, the J gene TRBJ2-2; possible D gene TRBD2, 6 bases. The germline CDR1 and CDR2 sequences are SGHAT and FQNNGV. The germline V and J ends were trimmed by 7 bases and 3 bases, with 12 bases remaining between them. CDR3 length: 14 amino acids. The CDR3 sequence is CASKSGGDTGELFF. The CDR3 DNA follows: TGTGCCAGCAAGAGCGGAGGGGACACCGGGGAGCTGTTTTTT.

The rearrangement joins TRBV7-8 to TRBJ2-6; 13 bases align to TRBD2. Germline CDR1 and CDR2: SGHVS and FQNEAQ. The CDR3 length is 19 residues. The V and J ends lost 3 bases and 1 base, in that order; junction bases with no gene match: 6. The DNA of the CDR3 is TGTGCCAGCAGCTTTGGACTAGCGGGAGTTAAATCTGGGGCCAACGTCCTGACTTTC. Protein: CASSFGLAGVKSGANVLTF.

The chain combines TRBV27 with TRBJ2-5; 16 positions match TRBD2. The length of the CDR3 is 20 residues. Germline CDR1 and CDR2: MNHEY and SMNVEV (reference sequence). Losses at the gene ends were 6 bases for V and 1 base for J; bases not matched to a gene: 14. CDR3 coding DNA: TGTGCCAGCAGCCCGGGACTAGCGGGGGGGTATTCCCACCGCCAAGAGACCCAGTACTTC. Protein product: CASSPGLAGGYSHRQETQYF.

The V and J genes are TRBV27 and TRBJ1-1, with D perhaps matching TRBD1 (6 bases). The length of the CDR3 is 15 residues. Germline assignment: CDR1 MNHEY and CDR2 SMNVEV (reference sequence). V gave up 5 bases and J gave up 11 bases, with 24 bases separating them. This chain's CDR3 is CASSTRSGTGSRAFF. CDR3 nucleotide sequence: TGTGCCAGCAGTACCCGATCAGGAACAGGGTCGCGGGCTTTCTTT.

This clone was seen a single time. The rearrangement links TRBV2 to TRBJ2-1; 7 bases agree with TRBD2. Germline V gives CDR1 SNHLY, CDR2 FYNNEI. The CDR3 has 19 residues. V gave up 3 bases and J gave up 2 bases; unmatched junction bases: 16. CDR3 nucleotide sequence: TGTGCCAGCAGTGATCCAGGTGAGGCGGGAGTATTCACCTACAATGAGCAGTTCTTC. It codes for CASSDPGEAGVFTYNEQFF.

This clone was detected only a few times. The V and J genes are TRBV7-3 and TRBJ2-1, with 9 bases aligning to TRBD1. V lost 5 bases to trimming and J lost 0 bases; unmatched junction nucleotides: 5. This CDR3 has 16 amino acids. The germline V gene encodes CDR1 SGHTA and CDR2 FQGTGA. The CDR3 reads CASSPMGQGSYNEQFF. CDR3 in DNA: TGTGCCAGCAGCCCCATGGGACAGGGCTCCTACAATGAGCAGTTCTTC.

The CDR3 sequence: CASSQAGLYNEQFF. In DNA, the CDR3 is TGTGCCAGCAGCCAAGCGGGGTTATACAATGAGCAGTTCTTC. The chain joins TRBV3-1 (or the pseudogene TRBV3-2) to TRBJ2-1; D may be TRBD2 (5 bases). Germline assignment: CDR1 LGHDT and CDR2 YNNKEL (reference sequence). Trimming shortened V by 1 base and J by 4 bases, and 8 bases separated the two germline ends. The CDR3 is 14 amino acids.

The V gene is TRBV6-4, the J gene TRBJ2-3; D might be TRBD2 (6 bases). V lost 0 bases to trimming and J lost 1 base, with 8 bases between them. The CDR3 runs 15 residues. Germline CDR1 MRHNA, CDR2 SNTAGT. CDR3 sequence: CASSDSGGGTDTQYF. Here the CDR3 DNA reads TGTGCCAGCAGTGACTCGGGCGGGGGCACAGATACGCAGTATTTT.

This sequence joins TRBV13 and TRBJ1-1; TRBD1 agrees at 8 bases. V shed 5 bases and J 1 base; nucleotides not matched to a gene: 6. This CDR3 spans 15 amino acids. Germline V lookup: CDR1 PRHDT, CDR2 FYEKMQ (reference sequence). CDR3 coding DNA: TGTGCCAGCAGCCCATACGGACAGGGGAACACTGAAGCTTTCTTT. Its protein product is CASSPYGQGNTEAFF.

The chain joins TRBV7-3 to TRBJ1-1; D might be TRBD1 (5 bases). Germline loops: CDR1 SGHTA, CDR2 FQGTGA. This CDR3 is 13 amino acids long. Trimming stripped 5 bases from V and 4 bases from J, with 11 bases between. Here the CDR3 reads CASSPGQGTEAFF. CDR3 DNA: TGTGCCAGCAGCCCCGGACAAGGCACTGAAGCTTTCTTT.

The CDR3 region is CASSLTPGQGNEQFF. CDR3 bases: TGTGCCAGCAGCCTCACCCCGGGACAGGGAAATGAGCAGTTCTTC. J is TRBJ2-1 and V is TRBV9, with TRBD1 identical over 9 bases. Germline CDR1 is SGDLS and CDR2 is YYNGEE. The CDR3 spans 15 residues. V was clipped by 4 bases and J by 7 bases; unmatched bases: 9.